Shown below are 22 T cell receptor beta chains from a single sample sequenced in a study of shared clonotypes between healthy human individuals. Libraries were prepared by immunoSEQ multiplex PCR; TCRdb keeps only in-frame clonotypes and omits some of them. The sample includes 90,000 to 120,000 clones, 67% of them seen just once. Sequencing used memory CD8+ T cells sorted from blood. Subset in this sample: CD45RO+ cells pooled with CCR7-negative TemRA cells. Source of these receptors: a woman in her thirties in good health.

V is TRBV7-9 and J is TRBJ2-7; D is possibly TRBD1 or TRBD2 (5 bases each). The CDR3 has 14 amino acids. Germline V gives CDR1 SEHNR, CDR2 FQNEAQ (reference sequence). V shed 3 bases and J shed 2 bases, with 11 bases lying between them. The DNA of the CDR3 is TGTGCCAGCAGCTTGAGGGGTAACCCCTACGAGCAGTACTTC. It specifies CASSLRGNPYEQYF.

This clone has more than one count but fewer than ten. The V gene is TRBV4-1, the J gene TRBJ1-4, with no clear D. The CDR3 length is 15 residues. With 0 bases removed from V and 8 bases from J, the gap between germline ends came to 13 bases. Looked up from germline, CDR1 is MGHRA and CDR2 is YSYEKL. Here the CDR3 DNA reads TGCGCCAGCAGCCAAGAGGGCAACAGTTGGGAAAAACTGTTTTTT. It codes for CASSQEGNSWEKLFF.

V gene TRBV5-1 combines with J gene TRBJ2-3, with TRBD2 matching over 11 bases. The CDR3 consists of 16 residues. With V trimmed by 0 bases and J by 1 base, 1 base remained unmatched. The germline gives CDR1 SGHRS, CDR2 YFSETQ. CDR3 amino acids: CASSLETSGGTDTQYF. The CDR3 DNA is TGCGCCAGCAGCTTGGAGACTAGCGGGGGCACAGATACGCAGTATTTT.

The chain carries TRBV4-1 and TRBJ2-7; TRBD2 matches 11 bases. This CDR3 spans 18 amino acids. Per germline, CDR1 MGHRA and CDR2 YSYEKL. V shed 0 bases and J 3 bases; nucleotides not matched to a gene: 10. CDR3 region: CASSQEGDSGTSGYEQYF. DNA for the CDR3: TGCGCCAGCAGCCAAGAAGGCGATAGCGGGACTAGCGGCTACGAGCAGTACTTC.

CDR3 sequence reads: CASSLQDPGRLFYEQYF. In nucleotides, the CDR3 is TGTGCCAGCAGCTTACAGGACCCGGGACGCCTTTTTTACGAGCAGTACTTC. The chain carries TRBV5-6 and TRBJ2-7; D tentatively fits TRBD1 or TRBD2 (5 bases each). CDR1 is SGHDT, CDR2 YYEEEE, per germline. The V end lost 2 bases, the J end lost 4 bases, and 22 bases lay between the germline ends. This CDR3 has 17 amino acids.

V is TRBV19 and J is TRBJ1-4; possible D gene TRBD1, 5 bases. The CDR3 sequence is 15 residues long. V lost 2 bases and J 0 bases, leaving 7 bases between the germline ends. Germline V lookup: CDR1 LNHDA, CDR2 SQIVND (reference sequence). The CDR3 sequence is CASSITGPTNEKLFF. CDR3 nucleotide sequence: TGTGCCAGTAGTATAACGGGGCCAACTAATGAAAAACTGTTTTTT.

This rearrangement joins TRBV7-8 to TRBJ2-4; no clear D gene. Germline-derived CDR1 and CDR2 are SGHVS and FQNEAQ. Trimming cost V 5 bases and J 6 bases, with 14 bases left between them. The CDR3 has 14 residues. In DNA form, the CDR3 reads TGTGCCAGCAGCCCCAGTGCCTGGGTAAACATTCAGTACTTC. This gives the protein CASSPSAWVNIQYF.

The chain couples TRBV30 to TRBJ1-1; unclear D gene. The CDR3 spans 12 residues. The germline gives CDR1 GTSNPN, CDR2 SVGIG (reference sequence). V lost 3 bases and J lost 5, with 10 bases in between. In DNA, the CDR3 is TGTGCCTGGAGGTGGGAGGTTACTGAAGCTTTCTTT. Translation: CAWRWEVTEAFF.

This clone was detected once. The chain couples TRBV10-3 to TRBJ1-1, with D possibly TRBD1 on 6 matching bases. The CDR3 totals 14 residues. CDR1 is ENHRY, CDR2 SYGVKD, per germline. The germline V and J ends were trimmed by 3 bases and 4 bases, with 12 bases remaining between them. Here the CDR3 DNA reads TGTGCCATCAGTGATAACAGGGAAACCACTGAAGCTTTCTTT. The encoded protein is CAISDNRETTEAFF.

This rearrangement joins TRBV2 to TRBJ2-5; 7 bases line up with TRBD1. The CDR3 loop spans 14 amino acids. CDR1 and CDR2 (germline): SNHLY, FYNNEI. J was trimmed by 4 bases and V by 6 bases; bases with no gene match: 8. DNA for the CDR3: TGTGCCAGCAGCGCTACAGGGGTGGGAGAGACCCAGTACTTC. Protein sequence: CASSATGVGETQYF.

This chain connects TRBV11-2 to TRBJ2-1, with D possibly being TRBD1 (6 bases). There are 17 residues in the CDR3. The germline V gene has CDR1 SGHAT and CDR2 FQNNGV. Trimming left V 2 bases short and J 2 bases short, with 16 bases between. CDR3 DNA: TGTGCCAGCAGCTTAAAGGTTTGGCAGGGGCCCTACAATGAGCAGTTCTTC. This gives the protein CASSLKVWQGPYNEQFF.

The chain has TRBV28 and TRBJ2-5; D may match TRBD1 or TRBD2 (5 bases each). Germline V gene data show CDR1 as MDHEN and CDR2 as SYDVKM. CDR3 size: 13 residues. V was cut by 8 bases and J by 2 bases, with 12 bases left in between. The CDR3 DNA reads as TGTGCCAGCGCGAGGGGAGCACAAGAGACCCAGTACTTC. This gives the protein CASARGAQETQYF. The whole variable domain, remainder taken from reference TRBV28 and TRBJ2-5, is DVKVTQSSRYLVKRTGEKVFLECVQDMDHENMFWYRQDPGLGLRLIYFSYDVKMKEKGDIPEGYSVSREKKERFSLILESASTNQTSMYLCASARGAQETQYFGPGTRLLVL.

The rearrangement uses TRBV10-1 and TRBJ2-7; no firm D call. Germline CDR1 and CDR2: WNHNN and SYGVQD (reference sequence). The length of the CDR3 is 14 residues. The V end was cut by 2 bases, the J end by 2 bases, with 10 bases between. The CDR3 region is CASSEGLNPYEQYF. CDR3 nucleotide sequence: TGCGCCAGCAGTGAGGGATTAAACCCCTACGAGCAGTACTTC.

Comments on this clone: This same CDR3 is encoded by further DNA sequences in the sample. The chain couples TRBV6-4 to TRBJ2-6; D remains unclear. Trimming removed 0 bases at V and 1 base at J, with 4 bases between. The CDR3 consists of 15 residues. The V gene's germline CDR1 is MRHNA and CDR2 SNTAGT. The CDR3 sequence is CASSDSRSGANVLTF. The CDR3 DNA is TGTGCCAGCAGTGACTCCCGGTCTGGGGCCAACGTCCTGACTTTC.

The rearrangement links TRBV28 to TRBJ2-7, with D possibly matching TRBD2 (6 bases). CDR1 is MDHEN, CDR2 SYDVKM, per germline. Trimming cost V 6 bases and J 0 bases, with 18 bases left between them. This CDR3 region has 16 residues. The CDR3: CASRPRIAESSYEQYF. The CDR3 DNA reads TGTGCCAGCAGGCCAAGAATAGCGGAGAGCTCCTACGAGCAGTACTTC.

CDR3 sequence (DNA): TGTGCCAGCAGCGCGACAGGGCCCTACTCTGGAAACACCATATATTTT. The encoded protein is CASSATGPYSGNTIYF. The chain combines TRBV7-6 with TRBJ1-3; 7 bases match TRBD1. CDR3 length: 16 residues. CDR1 and CDR2 from the germline V gene are SGHVS and FNYEAQ. Unmatched junction bases numbered 7, after V lost 5 bases and J lost 0 bases. Full variable domain (outside the CDR3, taken from reference TRBV7-6 and TRBJ1-3): GAGVSQSPRYKVTKRGQDVALRCDPISGHVSLYWYRQALGQGPEFLTYFNYEAQQDKSGLPNDRFSAERPEGSISTLTIQRTEQRDSAMYRCASSATGPYSGNTIYFGEGSWLTVV.

The V and J genes are TRBV10-2 and TRBJ1-1; D gene unclear. There are 12 residues in the CDR3. Deletions cut 8 bases from V and 3 bases from J, with 10 bases between. Germline CDR1 and CDR2: WSHSY and SAAADI. The CDR3 sequence is CASANGDTEAFF. DNA of the CDR3: TGCGCCAGCGCCAATGGGGACACTGAAGCTTTCTTT.

The chain employs TRBV7-8 and TRBJ2-3; 7 bases map to TRBD2. The CDR3 contains 13 residues. The junction had 6 bases not matched to a gene; V was cut back by 6 bases and J by 6 bases. CDR1 SGHVS and CDR2 FQNEAQ come from the germline V gene. The CDR3 sequence is CASRPSGGDTQYF. In DNA, the CDR3 is TGTGCCAGCAGACCTTCCGGGGGGGATACGCAGTATTTT.

A single count supports this clone. The chain has TRBV9 and TRBJ2-5; 7 positions agree with TRBD1. The CDR3 extends over 14 amino acids. Germline assignment: CDR1 SGDLS and CDR2 YYNGEE. V shed 0 bases, J shed 10 bases, and the junction held 9 bases outside the gene matches. The CDR3 DNA is TGTGCCAGCAGCGTAGCTGGTTATGGGACAGACCAGTACTTC. This codes for CASSVAGYGTDQYF. The full variable domain, rest sourced from reference TRBV9 and TRBJ2-5, is DSGVTQTPKHLITATGQRVTLRCSPRSGDLSVYWYQQSLDQGLQFLIQYYNGEERAKGNILERFSAQQFPDLHSELNLSSLELGDSALYFCASSVAGYGTDQYFGPGTRLLVL.

This sequence joins TRBV13 and TRBJ2-1; 12 nucleotides agree with TRBD1. The CDR3 has 19 amino acids. CDR1 and CDR2 from the germline V gene are PRHDT and FYEKMQ (reference sequence). Unmatched junction bases numbered 10, after V lost 2 bases and J lost 2 bases. The CDR3 loop reads CASSLRGTGGGVPYNEQFF. CDR3 in DNA: TGTGCCAGCAGCTTACGGGGGACAGGGGGCGGCGTTCCCTACAATGAGCAGTTCTTC. Full variable domain (remainder filled in from reference TRBV13 and TRBJ2-1): AAGVIQSPRHLIKEKRETATLKCYPIPRHDTVYWYQQGPGQDPQFLISFYEKMQSDKGSIPDRFSAQQFSDYHSELNMSSLELGDSALYFCASSLRGTGGGVPYNEQFFGPGTRLTVL.

The J gene is TRBJ2-3, the V gene TRBV9; tentatively, D is TRBD1 or TRBD2 (5 bases each). V gave up 3 bases and J gave up 0 bases, with 17 bases separating them. Germline V lookup: CDR1 SGDLS, CDR2 YYNGEE. This CDR3 is built from 17 residues. DNA for the CDR3: TGTGCCAGCAGCGCCGACAGTCTGTGGACTAGCACAGATACGCAGTATTTT. As protein: CASSADSLWTSTDTQYF.

The rearrangement uses TRBV2 and TRBJ2-7; D might be TRBD1 (6 bases). The CDR3 covers 16 residues. V was cut by 5 bases and J by 3 bases, with 20 bases left in between. Looked up from germline, CDR1 is SNHLY and CDR2 is FYNNEI. In DNA form, the CDR3 reads TGTGCCAGCAGTCGTCGGACAGCCCTCGCTTACTACGAGCAGTACTTC. It yields the protein CASSRRTALAYYEQYF.